This T cell receptor (beta chain) originates from a study of response to subunit inactivated influenza vaccine. Study-level results: It was the authors' suggestion that each seasonal influenza vaccination recruits few new T cells.

As concerns this clonotype: Antigen: not known.

TCRdb processed the RT-PCR reads anew with MiXCR; each CDR3 protein has one entry. The sample yields about 780,000 distinct CDR3 sequences, around 20% seen once. V lost 0 bases to trimming and J lost 5 bases, with 14 bases between them. Germline CDR1 and CDR2: SGDLS and YYNGEE. This CDR3 spans 15 amino acids. This clonotype originated in a man in his fifties or sixties who received an inactivated influenza vaccine. This chain connects TRBV9 to TRBJ2-5, with TRBD2 as a possible D gene (6 bases). Sequenced material: PBMCs from blood, taken roughly 5 days after vaccination. DNA of the CDR3: TGTGCCAGCAGCGTAGTCGGCGGGGCTCTGGAGACCCAGTACTTC. Protein sequence: CASSVVGGALETQYF.